Shown below are 2 T cell receptor beta chains from a single sample sequenced in a study of T cell responses to AZD1222 COVID-19 vaccine. Sequenced by immunoSEQ multiplex PCR; TCRdb stores in-frame clones only, minus some. Among about 100,000 clones, 80% to 90% were seen once, and the ten largest hold around 3.2%. Sequencing used peripheral blood, obtained on day 0 of AZD1222 vaccination. Source of these receptors: an adult in good health.

V gene TRBV6-1 combines with J gene TRBJ1-4, with a tentative D call TRBD1 (5 bases). V was pared by 3 bases and J by 11 bases, with 10 bases between. The CDR3 is 12 residues long. Germline CDR1 and CDR2: MNHNS and SASEGT. CDR3 in DNA: TGTGCCAGCAGTGACAGGGTCGGGAAACTGTTTTTT. Translating gives CASSDRVGKLFF.

The V gene is TRBV24-1, the J gene TRBJ2-7; TRBD1 matches 12 bases. This CDR3 contains 15 residues. From germline, CDR1 is KGHDR and CDR2 SFDVKD. After removal of 2 bases from V and 6 bases from J, the junction contained 4 bases not matched to a gene. The DNA of the CDR3 is TGTGCCACCAGTGATTCCGGGACAGGGGGCGGCGAGCAGTACTTC. Translation gives CATSDSGTGGGEQYF.